This T cell receptor beta chain stems from a study of cytomegalovirus exposure and HLA in healthy donors. Overall study context: The 120 or so validation repertoires used a platform that matched the one used for the roughly 650 first-cohort repertoires, as a later analysis reported. Study-level findings and limits: High specificity and sensitivity for cytomegalovirus status were reported for the classifier. Among TCR beta chains, those listed as cytomegalovirus-associated numbered 164. TCR clusters originating in the first cohort tended to co-occur in the roughly 120 validation repertoires, according to a later analysis.

TCRdb's table, derived via immunoSEQ multiplex PCR, lists solely in-frame clones and lacks some. The sample consists of fewer than 75,000 clones, 94% of them appearing once. Trimming pared 1 base from V and 0 bases from J, leaving 9 bases between. From germline, CDR1 is SGHAT and CDR2 FQNNGV. The CDR3 consists of 15 residues. Comments on this clone: What it binds is not known.

The V call is TRBV11-2, the J call TRBJ1-1, with unresolved D. The sequence was obtained from a woman between 18 and 29 years old in good health and CMV-seropositive. Sequencing was done on a sample of PBMCs. CDR3 DNA: TGTGCCAGCAGCTTAGCTTTCGGGATGAACACTGAAGCTTTCTTT. As protein: CASSLAFGMNTEAFF.